Included here is one T cell receptor (beta chain) sequence, with context. The entry originates in a study of CD8 T cells in Susac syndrome. Germline V gene data show CDR1 as MNHEY and CDR2 as SVGAGI. The CDR3 contains 15 residues. V was clipped by 2 bases and J by 5 bases; unmatched bases: 6. Age- and sex-matched healthy donors served as the control group. Random hexamers primed reverse transcription of about 0.45 to 1 ug RNA. TCRdb analysed the immunoSEQ multiplex PCR reads with MiXCR anew, one entry per CDR3 protein. The data hold 130,000 or so distinct CDR3 sequences, with roughly 94% observed a single time.

Sequenced sample: CD4+ T cells from PBMCs. The chain employs TRBV6-5 and TRBJ2-3, with TRBD1 identical over 8 bases. This TCR was sampled from a human donor in good health. As DNA, the CDR3 is TGTGCCAGCAGTTACCCTGACAGGGGAATAGATACGCAGTATTTT. Its protein is CASSYPDRGIDTQYF.